These 29 T cell receptor beta chains came from one sample sequenced in a study of blood T cells in healthy people across ages. Through a sample-barcoded 5' primer and a J-beta primer mix, a second PCR was run for about 7 to 12 cycles. MiXCR, applied by TCRdb to the 5' RACE reads, yields one record per CDR3 protein. The data show more than 1,400,000 distinct CDR3 sequences, around two fifths seen once. The specimen sequenced was blood. These receptors were obtained from a young woman in good health.

V usage is TRBV20-1 and J usage is TRBJ2-3; TRBD1 or TRBD2 may be the D gene (5 bases each). Germline V gene lookup returns CDR1 DFQATT and CDR2 SNEGSKA (reference sequence). V shed 1 base and J shed 0 bases, with 14 bases lying between them. The CDR3 runs 16 residues. The CDR3 DNA reads as TGCAGTGCTAGAGGGCAGGGAGACCGTAGCACAGATACGCAGTATTTT. Amino acids: CSARGQGDRSTDTQYF.

The gene calls are TRBV5-1 and TRBJ1-4, with TRBD1 matching 7 bases. CDR1 is SGHRS, CDR2 YFSETQ, per germline. The J segment lost 4 bases and the V segment lost 1 base, leaving 1 base of the junction unmatched. The CDR3 length is 14 residues. CDR3 residues: CASSLTGDNEKLFF. Written as DNA, the CDR3 is TGCGCCAGCAGCTTGACAGGGGATAATGAAAAACTGTTTTTT.

This sequence joins TRBV6-4 and TRBJ1-4, with 10 bases aligning to TRBD1. The CDR3 runs to 15 residues. V trimming: 6 bases; J trimming: 7 bases; junction bases outside the gene matches: 8. Germline V lookup: CDR1 MRHNA, CDR2 SNTAGT. The CDR3 spells CASSPGTGESEKLFF. CDR3 sequence (DNA): TGTGCCAGCAGCCCCGGGACAGGGGAAAGTGAAAAACTGTTTTTT.

V gene TRBV28 combines with J gene TRBJ1-4; D not certain. V lost 5 bases, J lost 5 bases, and 9 bases lay in between. Germline values: CDR1 MDHEN, CDR2 SYDVKM. CDR3 length: 13 amino acids. CDR3 sequence: CASSAGRNEKLFF. In DNA form, the CDR3 reads TGTGCCAGCAGTGCCGGGAGAAATGAAAAACTGTTTTTT.

The J gene is TRBJ2-7, the V gene TRBV28, with 7 bases aligning to TRBD2. CDR1 MDHEN and CDR2 SYDVKM come from the germline V gene. J lost 3 bases, V lost 3 bases, and 8 bases had no gene match. The CDR3 covers 15 residues. DNA for the CDR3: TGTGCCAGCAGTTTTATCCAGCGGGGTATCTACGAGCAGTACTTC. This translates into CASSFIQRGIYEQYF.

The chain has TRBV27 and TRBJ2-1; possibly TRBD2 for D (6 bases). The germline V gene encodes CDR1 MNHEY and CDR2 SMNVEV (reference sequence). With 5 bases removed from V and 0 bases from J, the gap between germline ends came to 14 bases. The CDR3 runs 16 residues. CDR3: CASSPFPGSSYNEQFF. As DNA, the CDR3 is TGTGCCAGCAGTCCCTTTCCCGGGAGCTCCTACAATGAGCAGTTCTTC.

This clonotype occurred a few times. The chain combines TRBV6-1 with TRBJ2-4; 7 bases map to TRBD1. The J call is in doubt because the DNA end fits TRBJ2-7 better. The CDR3 consists of 17 residues. Germline-derived CDR1 and CDR2 are MNHNS and SASEGT. The CDR3 region is CASSAGSPGTAPYEQYF. DNA of the CDR3: TGTGCCAGCAGTGCAGGGTCACCCGGGACAGCCCCCTACGAGCAGTACTTC.

This clonotype was counted a few times. This rearrangement joins TRBV10-3 to TRBJ2-1; TRBD2 aligns across 9 bases. Trimming cost V 6 bases and J 10 bases; bases outside gene matches: 4. CDR3 length: 12 amino acids. Per the germline V gene, CDR1 is ENHRY and CDR2 is SYGVKD. The CDR3 nucleotides are TGTGCCATCAGCTGGCGGGAGGGCGAGCAGTTCTTC. The encoded protein is CAISWREGEQFF.

The genes are TRBV20-1 and TRBJ2-1, with a weak D call TRBD1 (9 bases). This CDR3 comprises 16 residues. The V gene lost 3 bases and the J gene lost 4 bases, with 19 bases spanning the gap. In germline, CDR1 is DFQATT, CDR2 SNEGSKA (reference sequence). The CDR3 spells CSASRGGTGIYNEQFF. The CDR3 DNA sequence: TGCAGTGCTAGCCGCGGGGGGACAGGGATTTACAATGAGCAGTTCTTC.

The rearrangement links TRBV12-3 or TRBV12-4 to TRBJ2-7; TRBD1 matches 8 bases. TRBJ2-5 matches the DNA end more closely, so the J call is doubtful. This CDR3 is 14 amino acids long. The CDR3 sequence: CASRGTGDQGTQYF. CDR3 in DNA: TGTGCCAGCAGGGGGACAGGCGACCAGGGGACCCAGTACTTC.

This clonotype has more than one count but fewer than ten. V and J are TRBV7-2 and TRBJ1-5; 7 positions agree with TRBD1. Germline CDR1 reads SGHTA; CDR2 reads FQGNSA. V was clipped by 3 bases and J by 3 bases; unmatched bases: 14. The CDR3 totals 18 residues. The CDR3: CASSLGPPGQRYNQPQHF. Written as DNA, the CDR3 is TGTGCCAGCAGCTTGGGTCCACCGGGACAGAGATACAATCAGCCCCAGCATTTT.

In this sample, this clonotype turned up a few times. The chain uses TRBV7-6 and TRBJ1-2; the D is unclear. Germline-derived CDR1 and CDR2 are SGHVS and FNYEAQ. Deletions cut 2 bases from V and 6 bases from J, with 10 bases between. The CDR3 is 13 residues long. CDR3 bases: TGTGCCAGCAGCTTACAGTCCGGGAATGGCTACACCTTC. Its protein product is CASSLQSGNGYTF.

The chain links TRBV5-1 to TRBJ2-3, with TRBD2 as a possible D gene (5 bases). The germline V gene has CDR1 SGHRS and CDR2 YFSETQ. This CDR3 is built from 14 residues. Trimming took off 2 bases at V and 2 bases at J, with 9 bases between the two ends. The CDR3 DNA reads as TGCGCCAGCAGCTTAGCCCGGGACACAGATACGCAGTATTTT. Residues: CASSLARDTDTQYF. Variable domain in full (rest from reference TRBV5-1 and TRBJ2-3): KAGVTQTPRYLIKTRGQQVTLSCSPISGHRSVSWYQQTPGQGLQFLFEYFSETQRNKGNFPGRFSGRQFSNSRSEMNVSTLELGDSALYLCASSLARDTDTQYFGPGTRLTVL.

Only a few counts were recorded for this clonotype. This rearrangement joins TRBV20-1 to TRBJ2-2; D remains ambiguous. Trimming took 5 bases from V and 6 from J, leaving 7 bases between them. The germline gives CDR1 DFQATT, CDR2 SNEGSKA (reference sequence). The CDR3 is made up of 11 amino acids. CDR3 in amino acids: CSAPRSGELFF. The CDR3, as DNA: TGCAGTGCTCCGCGCTCCGGGGAGCTGTTTTTT.

This chain uses TRBV20-1 with TRBJ2-5; possibly TRBD2 for D (6 bases). The germline V and J ends were trimmed by 6 bases and 2 bases, with 13 bases remaining between them. The CDR3 length is 13 residues. The V gene's germline CDR1 is DFQATT and CDR2 SNEGSKA (reference sequence). The CDR3 DNA follows: TGCAGTGCGCCGGACTACTATCAAGAGACCCAGTACTTC. It encodes CSAPDYYQETQYF.

The V gene is TRBV20-1, the J gene TRBJ2-3, with 7 bases matching TRBD2. V trimming: 6 bases; J trimming: 1 base; junction bases outside the gene matches: 7. Germline V gene lookup returns CDR1 DFQATT and CDR2 SNEGSKA (reference sequence). The CDR3 length is 14 residues. The CDR3 nucleotides read TGCAGTGCCGGCCGGGACTACCGCACAGATACGCAGTATTTT. This gives the protein CSAGRDYRTDTQYF.

This sequence joins TRBV29-1 and TRBJ1-1, with D unclear. CDR3 length: 13 amino acids. The germline CDR1 and CDR2 sequences are SQVTM and ANQGSEA. Trimming took 2 bases from V and 3 from J, leaving 10 bases between them. The CDR3 spells CSVERGRDTEAFF. The CDR3 DNA is TGCAGCGTTGAAAGAGGGCGGGACACTGAAGCTTTCTTT. The full variable domain, rest sourced from reference TRBV29-1 and TRBJ1-1, is SAVISQKPSRDICQRGTSLTIQCQVDSQVTMMFWYRQQPGQSLTLIATANQGSEATYESGFVIDKFPISRPNLTFSTLTVSNMSPEDSSIYLCSVERGRDTEAFFGQGTRLTVV.

This clonotype was observed a few times. For the CDR3, the DNA is TGTGCCAGCACCCAGTTCGAGGTATACGAGCAGTACTTC. As protein: CASTQFEVYEQYF. This chain uses TRBV7-9 with TRBJ2-7; no firm D call. The CDR3 contains 13 residues. In germline, CDR1 is SEHNR, CDR2 FQNEAQ (reference sequence). Trimming shortened V by 7 bases and J by 4 bases, and 14 bases separated the two germline ends.

The chain couples TRBV20-1 to TRBJ2-2; D might be TRBD1 (6 bases). CDR1 is DFQATT, CDR2 SNEGSKA, per germline (reference sequence). This CDR3 is built from 16 residues. Trimming cost V 0 bases and J 5 bases, with 16 bases left between them. DNA for the CDR3: TGCAGTGCTAGAGATTGGGGGCCCAGGGAAACCGGGGAGCTGTTTTTT. This sequence encodes CSARDWGPRETGELFF.

This clonotype was found a few times. This chain links TRBV28 with TRBJ2-7; 7 bases align to TRBD1. J gave up 0 bases and V 5 bases, and 7 bases lay outside the gene matches. The CDR3 contains 15 residues. Germline V CDR1 and CDR2: MDHEN, SYDVKM. The CDR3 spells CASSPRDSFSYEQYF. In DNA, the CDR3 is TGTGCCAGCAGTCCACGGGACAGCTTCTCCTACGAGCAGTACTTC.

V usage is TRBV6-6 and J usage is TRBJ2-1, with D perhaps matching TRBD2 (5 bases). This CDR3 is 14 amino acids long. CDR1 MNHNY and CDR2 SVGAGI come from the germline V gene (reference sequence). Trimming removed 2 bases from V and 6 bases from J, with 11 bases in between. In DNA, the CDR3 is TGTGCCAGCAGTTACCCGGCGGGCCCCAATGAGCAGTTCTTC. Translation: CASSYPAGPNEQFF.

The rearrangement joins TRBV3-1 to TRBJ2-7, with a possible D match to TRBD2 (6 bases). V gave up 1 base and J gave up 1 base, with 11 bases separating them. The CDR3 spans 15 residues. Germline V gives CDR1 LGHDT, CDR2 YNNKEL (reference sequence). CDR3 residues: CASSQGASESYEQYF. CDR3 sequence (DNA): TGTGCCAGCAGCCAAGGAGCTAGCGAATCCTACGAGCAGTACTTC.

The V gene is TRBV12-3 or TRBV12-4, the J gene TRBJ2-3; 11 positions match TRBD2. The CDR3 runs 15 residues. The V segment lost 10 bases and the J segment 6 bases; nucleotides outside the gene matches: 12. The CDR3 loop is CANRAGLADTDTQYF. The CDR3 DNA reads TGTGCCAACAGGGCGGGACTAGCGGACACTGATACGCAGTATTTT.

The chain couples TRBV7-2 to TRBJ2-5; D remains ambiguous. V lost 2 bases and J 6 bases, leaving 10 bases between the germline ends. Germline lookup yields CDR1 SGHTA and CDR2 FQGNSA. The CDR3 totals 13 residues. This CDR3 reads CASSLSVGQTQYF. Here the CDR3 DNA reads TGTGCCAGCAGCTTATCAGTCGGACAGACCCAGTACTTC.

This chain uses TRBV4-1 with TRBJ1-2; weak D call: TRBD1 (6 bases). The CDR3 covers 16 residues. The V end lost 0 bases, the J end lost 2 bases, and 13 bases lay between the germline ends. Looked up from germline, CDR1 is MGHRA and CDR2 is YSYEKL. Here the CDR3 DNA reads TGCGCCAGCAGCCAAGAACCACAGGGTGCGAACTATGGCTACACCTTC. As protein: CASSQEPQGANYGYTF.

The chain's CDR3 is CSAPGLVTDTQYF. CDR3 coding DNA: TGCAGTGCCCCCGGACTAGTCACAGATACGCAGTATTTT. The chain links TRBV20-1 to TRBJ2-3, with 7 bases identical to TRBD2. The CDR3 consists of 13 residues. J lost 2 bases, V lost 6 bases, and 5 bases had no gene match. Looked up from germline, CDR1 is DFQATT and CDR2 is SNEGSKA (reference sequence).

About this clonotype itself: A much larger clone is a single base away; this may be a read error. V usage is TRBV20-1 and J usage is TRBJ2-5; 11 bases map to TRBD2. Germline CDR1 DFQATT, CDR2 SNEGSKA (reference sequence). After removal of 2 bases from V and 11 bases from J, the junction contained 16 bases not matched to a gene. The CDR3 runs 16 residues. For the CDR3, the DNA is TGCAGTGCTAGACCGATTAGCGGGAGGGTCCACAATGAGCAGTACTTC. Translation gives CSARPISGRVHNEQYF.

The table lists this clonotype with a few counts. V usage is TRBV4-1 and J usage is TRBJ2-1; TRBD2 matches at 8 bases. V lost 4 bases and J lost 5; bases outside the gene matches: 7. This CDR3 region has 15 residues. Germline V gene data show CDR1 as MGHRA and CDR2 as YSYEKL. As DNA, the CDR3 is TGCGCCAGCAGCCGGGACTCGGGGGGGAACAATGAGCAGTTCTTC. It translates to CASSRDSGGNNEQFF.

The chain couples TRBV6-5 to TRBJ1-1; no clear D. CDR3 length: 15 residues. CDR1 is MNHEY and CDR2 is SVGAGI in the germline V gene. V dropped 0 bases and J dropped 0 bases, with 8 bases sitting between them. CDR3 coding DNA: TGTGCCAGCAGTTACTCGGAGACGGTGAACACTGAAGCTTTCTTT. It is translated as CASSYSETVNTEAFF.